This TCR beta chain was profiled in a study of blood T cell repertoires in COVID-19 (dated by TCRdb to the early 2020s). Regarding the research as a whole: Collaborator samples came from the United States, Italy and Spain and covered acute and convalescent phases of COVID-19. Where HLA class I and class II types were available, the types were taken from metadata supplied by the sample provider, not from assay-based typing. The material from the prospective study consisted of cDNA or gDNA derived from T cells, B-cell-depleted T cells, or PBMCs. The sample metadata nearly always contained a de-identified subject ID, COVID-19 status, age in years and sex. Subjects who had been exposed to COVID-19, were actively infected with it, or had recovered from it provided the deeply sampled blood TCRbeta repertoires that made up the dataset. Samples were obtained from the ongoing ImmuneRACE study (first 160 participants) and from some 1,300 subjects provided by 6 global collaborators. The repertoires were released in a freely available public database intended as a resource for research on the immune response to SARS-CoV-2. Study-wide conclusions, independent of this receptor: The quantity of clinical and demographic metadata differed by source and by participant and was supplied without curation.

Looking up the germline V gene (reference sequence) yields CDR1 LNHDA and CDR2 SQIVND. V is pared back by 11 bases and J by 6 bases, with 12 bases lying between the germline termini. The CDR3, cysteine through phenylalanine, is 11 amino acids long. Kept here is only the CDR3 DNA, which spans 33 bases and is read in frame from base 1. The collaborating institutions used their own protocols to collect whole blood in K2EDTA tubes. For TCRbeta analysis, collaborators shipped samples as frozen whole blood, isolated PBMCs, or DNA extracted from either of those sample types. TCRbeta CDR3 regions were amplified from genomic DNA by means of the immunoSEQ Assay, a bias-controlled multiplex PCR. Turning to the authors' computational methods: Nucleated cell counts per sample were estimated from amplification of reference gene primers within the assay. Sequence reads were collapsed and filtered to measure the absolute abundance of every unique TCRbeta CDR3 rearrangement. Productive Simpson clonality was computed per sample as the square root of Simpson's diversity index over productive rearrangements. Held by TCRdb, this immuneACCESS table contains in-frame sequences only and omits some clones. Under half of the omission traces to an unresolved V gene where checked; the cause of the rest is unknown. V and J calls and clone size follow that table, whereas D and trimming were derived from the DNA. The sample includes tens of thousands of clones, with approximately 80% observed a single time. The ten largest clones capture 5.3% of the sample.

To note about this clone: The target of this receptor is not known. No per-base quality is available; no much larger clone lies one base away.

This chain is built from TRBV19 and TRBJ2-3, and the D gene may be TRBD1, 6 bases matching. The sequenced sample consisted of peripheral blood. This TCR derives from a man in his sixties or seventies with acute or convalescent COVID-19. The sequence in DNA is TGTGCCGTCGCCCAGGGGGATACGCAGTATTTT. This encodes CAVAQGDTQYF.